Reported below is one T cell receptor (beta chain). What it binds is unknown. This record comes from a study of OX40 agonist ivuxolimab in advanced cancers. Across the study: Ivuxolimab, an antibody that agonizes OX40 (CD134), was administered to the patients. Two cutaneous melanoma patients and one hepatocellular carcinoma patient, three in all, had partial responses. Whole-study results and caveats: Blood T cells, both CD4+ and CD8+, expanded clonally by week 6 at 0.1 to 3.0 mg/kg.

V was cut by 3 bases and J by 3 bases, with 13 bases left in between. CDR3 size: 15 residues. CDR1 and CDR2 from the germline V gene are LGHNA and YSLEER. TCRdb's copy holds only in-frame clones and misses some; the assay was immunoSEQ multiplex PCR. The profile shows about 120,000 clones, more than 80% of them singletons. The chain links TRBV4-3 to TRBJ2-3; D is unclear. Sequences were derived from CD4+ or CD8+ T cells sorted from blood, sampled in a trial of the OX40 agonist ivuxolimab. The TCR originated in an adult with an advanced solid tumor such as melanoma, head and neck, liver or kidney cancer. CDR3 DNA sequence: TGCGCCAGCAGCCAGGCCTACCTTTCTACAGATACGCAGTATTTT. It specifies CASSQAYLSTDTQYF.